What follows is one TCR beta chain and its context. Its binding antigen is unknown. No much larger clone exists at a distance of one base, and base qualities are not known. Blood samples were collected up to 4 times in the first month after transplant and then at least monthly when available. Library preparation used the immunoSEQ multiplex PCR assay. High-throughput TCR-beta CDR3 sequencing of genomic DNA from most patients was performed by Adaptive Biotechnologies. As for the original processing: TCR sequencing data were retrieved from Adaptive's ImmunoSEQ software for more than 15 patients, whereas a few other patients were processed with MiXCR and VDJtools. Because the origin of CDR3 nucleotide sequences shared between donor and recipient could not be assigned, those sequences were removed. At least 2-fold expansion over unstimulated cells and a minimum CFSE-low frequency of 0.002% (template counts) or 0.001% (read counts) were required for clones to be classified as alloreactive. Mappable clones were those detected in sequenced pre-transplant spleen, lymph node, or MLR CFSE-low populations of the donor or recipient. The cumulative frequency of alloreactive clones was calculated as a percentage of all sequences, weighted by copy number. Drawn from immuneACCESS, this table holds only the in-frame rearrangements with V and J called that TCRdb kept. Clones are partly lost; checked studies trace under half to an unresolved V gene and leave the rest unexplained. V, J and clone size are taken as reported in that table, and D and trimming were inferred from the DNA itself. For this sample there are 75,000 to 100,000 clones; approximately 92% appear just once. The ten largest clones add up to 16% of the sample.

These data originate in a study of graft-versus-host responses after intestinal transplantation (dated by TCRdb to the early 2020s). With respect to the entire study: Recipients received multivisceral, liver-intestinal, or isolated intestinal transplants. Of the 20 to 25 intestinal transplant recipients enrolled in the cohort, one of whom was a retransplant, 3 patients without pretransplant specimens were excluded. Every recipient was given anti-thymocyte globulin induction, then maintenance tacrolimus and steroids for about 3 years. A peak of at least 4% donor T cells among recipient peripheral blood mononuclear cells was the definition used for donor T cell macrochimerism. After intestinal transplantation, graft-versus-host and host-versus-graft alloreactive T cell clones were followed in the graft, circulation and bone marrow using bulk TCR-beta CDR3 sequencing. Samples from three later patients were sequenced in-house on an Illumina MiSeq with MiXCR processing rather than by the commercial service. To identify alloreactive clones, pre-transplant mixed lymphocyte reaction products were sequenced and then compared with unstimulated pre-transplant donor and recipient T cells.

CDR1 WNHNN and CDR2 SYGVQD were looked up in the germline V gene (reference sequence). For this chain, trimming is 2 bases at the V end and 5 bases at the J end, and the number of junction bases without a gene match is 3. The CDR3 sequence holds 15 residues, the cysteine and phenylalanine included. Only CDR3 DNA remains: 45 bases, in frame from the first base. Study-wide findings and limitations: Early after transplant, peak levels of circulating GvH clones were associated with declines in HvG clones. GvH clones were found in recipient bone marrow, and some of the GvH clones appeared earlier in ileal mucosa or blood, which is consistent with an intestinal mucosal origin. High GvH to HvG T cell clonal ratios were observed in the allografts of patients with donor T cell macrochimerism. The conclusions were limited by the relatively low number and heterogeneity of the intestinal transplant patients.

The V and J genes are TRBV10-1 and TRBJ2-2; TRBD1 aligns with 9 central bases. The source of this sequence is a human patient who received an intestinal transplant, so some T cells may come from the graft donor. Here the sequenced sample was PBMCs, taken approximately 420 days after intestinal transplant. The DNA sequence is given as TGCGCCAGCAGTGAGGGGACAGGGCGGACCGGGGAGCTGTTTTTT. Its protein is CASSEGTGRTGELFF.